Following are 20 T cell receptor beta chains from one sample sequenced in a study of shared clonotypes between healthy human individuals. Generated by immunoSEQ multiplex PCR, the TCRdb table keeps only in-frame clones and is missing some. Here the sample spans roughly 2.2 million clones, approximately 93% being singletons. The sequencing sample was made of naive CD4+ T cells from PBMCs. Subset noted: CD45RA+ positively selected. Receptors were obtained from a man between 18 and 35 years old in good health. Some clones in this sample may be carry-over from other donors' samples.

Comments on this clone: The sample has other DNA sequences that encode this CDR3 too. V is TRBV7-3 and J is TRBJ2-1, with D maybe TRBD2 (5 bases). Germline values: CDR1 SGHTA, CDR2 FQGTGA. This CDR3 is 13 amino acids long. V was shortened by 2 bases and J by 7 bases, with 9 bases between the two germline ends. The DNA of the CDR3 is TGTGCCAGCAGCTTACGGGGATATAATGAGCAGTTCTTC. This encodes CASSLRGYNEQFF.

Details on this clone: Other DNA sequences of this sample code for an identical CDR3. The gene calls are TRBV11-2 and TRBJ1-1, with 7 positions matching TRBD1. CDR3 length: 14 amino acids. Germline loops: CDR1 SGHAT, CDR2 FQNNGV. V shed 1 base and J 1 base; nucleotides not matched to a gene: 0. DNA of the CDR3: TGTGCCAGCAGCTTAGGACAGGGGAACACTGAAGCTTTCTTT. Translated: CASSLGQGNTEAFF.

Points on this clone: This sample includes further DNA sequences coding for the same CDR3. This sequence joins TRBV11-2 and TRBJ1-1; 7 bases fit TRBD1. This CDR3 is 13 amino acids long. V lost 3 bases, J lost 8 bases, and 6 bases stayed unmatched. Looked up from germline, CDR1 is SGHAT and CDR2 is FQNNGV. CDR3 protein: CASSLVRGTEAFF. CDR3 nucleotide sequence: TGTGCCAGCAGCTTGGTCAGGGGGACGGAAGCTTTCTTT.

This chain joins TRBV19 and TRBJ2-1, with D possibly being TRBD1 (5 bases). Trimming removed 7 bases at V and 8 bases at J, with 12 bases between. Per the germline V gene, CDR1 is LNHDA and CDR2 is SQIVND (reference sequence). The CDR3 has 12 residues. The CDR3 DNA sequence: TGTGCCAGTATGAGCAGGGTTGATGAGCAGTTCTTC. Protein sequence: CASMSRVDEQFF. The variable domain in full, with the rest retrieved from reference TRBV19 and TRBJ2-1, is DGGITQSPKYLFRKEGQNVTLSCEQNLNHDAMYWYRQDPGQGLRLIYYSQIVNDFQKGDIAEGYSVSREKKESFPLTVTSAQKNPTAFYLCASMSRVDEQFFGPGTRLTVL.

The count of this clone is one. This chain joins TRBV7-6 and TRBJ1-2, with 11 bases aligning to TRBD1. Germline CDR1 is SGHVS and CDR2 is FNYEAQ. The CDR3 extends over 15 amino acids. V gave up 0 bases and J gave up 4 bases; unmatched junction bases: 1. CDR3 coding DNA: TGTGCCAGCAGCTTAGCGGGGACAGGGGGCTATGGCTACACCTTC. Residues: CASSLAGTGGYGYTF. Full variable domain (remainder filled in from reference TRBV7-6 and TRBJ1-2): GAGVSQSPRYKVTKRGQDVALRCDPISGHVSLYWYRQALGQGPEFLTYFNYEAQQDKSGLPNDRFSAERPEGSISTLTIQRTEQRDSAMYRCASSLAGTGGYGYTFGSGTRLTVV.

The rearrangement links TRBV18 to TRBJ2-2, with 13 bases identical to TRBD2. This CDR3 is 17 amino acids long. V dropped 6 bases and J dropped 4; count of bases not matched to a gene: 8. Germline V gene lookup returns CDR1 KGHSH and CDR2 LQKENI. The CDR3 DNA reads TGTGCCAGCTCCCCAACTAGCGGGAGGGCCTTCACCGGGGAGCTGTTTTTT. It translates to CASSPTSGRAFTGELFF.

Written as DNA, the CDR3 is TGTGCCAGCAGTCCCGGTGGGGGCCCCTACTATGGCTACACCTTC. This codes for CASSPGGGPYYGYTF. The V call is TRBV6-5, the J call TRBJ1-2, with D possibly being TRBD1 (6 bases). CDR3 length equals 15 residues. Between the trimmed V and J ends, which lost 5 bases and 3 bases, there was a span of 16 bases. The germline gives CDR1 MNHEY, CDR2 SVGAGI.

This sequence joins TRBV7-6 and TRBJ2-5; D is tentatively TRBD1 or TRBD2 (5 bases each). Trimming left V 3 bases short and J 5 bases short, with 19 bases between. The CDR3 has 16 residues. The germline V gene has CDR1 SGHVS and CDR2 FNYEAQ. The CDR3 coding sequence is TGTGCCAGCAGCTTGAGGTGGGACGGCCTCGGGGAGACCCAGTACTTC. This sequence encodes CASSLRWDGLGETQYF.

V usage is TRBV2 and J usage is TRBJ1-3; unclear D gene. The germline V gene has CDR1 SNHLY and CDR2 FYNNEI. CDR3 length: 15 residues. Between the trimmed V and J ends, which lost 0 bases and 2 bases, there was a span of 8 bases. CDR3 sequence: CASSEALPPGNTIYF. The CDR3 DNA reads as TGTGCCAGCAGTGAAGCTTTGCCCCCTGGAAACACCATATATTTT. Supplemented by reference TRBV2 and TRBJ1-3, the full variable domain reads EPEVTQTPSHQVTQMGQEVILRCVPISNHLYFYWYRQILGQKVEFLVSFYNNEISEKSEIFDDQFSVERPDGSNFTLKIRSTKLEDSAMYFCASSEALPPGNTIYFGEGSWLTVV.

The chain uses TRBV29-1 and TRBJ1-4, with D perhaps TRBD1 (5 bases). There are 16 residues in the CDR3. The V gene lost 5 bases and the J gene lost 3 bases, with 19 bases spanning the gap. The germline V gene has CDR1 SQVTM and CDR2 ANQGSEA. The CDR3 DNA reads TGCAGCGTTCCTCCCGGGGGGAGGGGAGCTAATGAAAAACTGTTTTTT. This gives the protein CSVPPGGRGANEKLFF.

The genes are TRBV5-4 and TRBJ2-5, with 9 bases aligning to TRBD1. Germline V lookup: CDR1 SGHNT, CDR2 YYREEE (reference sequence). The CDR3 is 14 residues long. Losses at the gene ends were 2 bases for V and 5 bases for J; bases not matched to a gene: 4. The chain's CDR3 is CASSLGGQGETQYF. The CDR3 DNA follows: TGTGCCAGCAGCTTAGGCGGACAGGGGGAGACCCAGTACTTC.

The chain joins TRBV5-1 to TRBJ2-1, with D perhaps matching TRBD1 (6 bases). The CDR3 is 13 residues long. V dropped 0 bases and J dropped 6 bases, with 7 bases sitting between them. Germline assignment: CDR1 SGHRS and CDR2 YFSETQ. CDR3 in DNA: TGCGCCAGCAGCTTGGCACAGGGCAATGAGCAGTTCTTC. Protein sequence: CASSLAQGNEQFF.

This chain links TRBV30 with TRBJ1-5; no firm D call. CDR3 size: 13 residues. V dropped 1 base and J dropped 3 bases, with 7 bases sitting between them. Germline assignment: CDR1 GTSNPN and CDR2 SVGIG (reference sequence). The CDR3 DNA follows: TGTGCCTGGAGTGAACGGTACAATCAGCCCCAGCATTTT. Its translation is CAWSERYNQPQHF.

V gene TRBV6-6 combines with J gene TRBJ2-5, with D perhaps given as TRBD1 or TRBD2 (7 bases each). Trimming took off 5 bases at V and 4 bases at J, with 14 bases between the two ends. CDR3 length: 14 residues. CDR1 MNHNY and CDR2 SVGAGI come from the germline V gene (reference sequence). CDR3 nucleotides: TGTGCCAGCAGTCTCAGGGGGGGGTTAGAGACCCAGTACTTC. Residues: CASSLRGGLETQYF.

The J gene is TRBJ2-5, the V gene TRBV9; TRBD2 matches 13 bases. In germline, CDR1 is SGDLS, CDR2 YYNGEE. The CDR3 consists of 22 residues. After removal of 3 bases from V and 3 bases from J, the junction contained 23 bases not matched to a gene. The CDR3 sequence: CASSEEPRGTGYGLAGEETQYF. CDR3 DNA sequence: TGTGCCAGCAGCGAAGAACCGCGCGGGACAGGATACGGACTAGCGGGAGAAGAGACCCAGTACTTC.

The table lists this clone with a count of one. V and J are TRBV5-4 and TRBJ1-4; possibly TRBD1 for D (6 bases). Germline lookup yields CDR1 SGHNT and CDR2 YYREEE (reference sequence). V lost 1 base to trimming and J lost 8 bases, with 18 bases between them. The CDR3 is 16 amino acids. CDR3 amino acids: CASSLRGGVGAEKLFF. The CDR3 DNA follows: TGTGCCAGCAGCTTGAGGGGGGGTGTCGGGGCCGAAAAACTGTTTTTT.

CDR3 region: CASSFEASGSIVAQETQYF. CDR3 sequence (DNA): TGTGCCAGCAGTTTCGAGGCTAGCGGGAGTATAGTGGCCCAAGAGACCCAGTACTTC. The rearrangement links TRBV28 to TRBJ2-5; TRBD2 aligns across 10 bases. From germline, CDR1 is MDHEN and CDR2 SYDVKM. CDR3 length: 19 residues. Trimming took 3 bases from V and 1 from J; bases not matched to a gene: 14.

The chain couples TRBV19 to TRBJ1-2; D gene unclear. CDR3 size: 14 residues. Per germline, CDR1 LNHDA and CDR2 SQIVND (reference sequence). Trimming took off 3 bases at V and 5 bases at J, with 13 bases between the two ends. The CDR3 spells CASSIGRPLYGYTF. CDR3 coding DNA: TGTGCCAGTAGTATTGGGAGGCCCTTGTATGGCTACACCTTC.

The rearrangement uses TRBV29-1 and TRBJ2-5, with D uncertain. V was clipped by 7 bases and J by 4 bases, with 13 bases between them. CDR1 and CDR2 from the germline V gene are SQVTM and ANQGSEA. CDR3 length: 12 residues. CDR3 region: CSAVGGGETQYF. CDR3 sequence (DNA): TGCAGCGCAGTAGGCGGCGGAGAGACCCAGTACTTC.

The rearrangement links TRBV25-1 to TRBJ1-4; 11 positions agree with TRBD1. The CDR3 runs to 15 residues. The V segment lost 6 bases and the J segment 4 bases; nucleotides outside the gene matches: 4. CDR1 is MGHDK, CDR2 SYGVNS, per germline. The CDR3: CASRPGQGDNEKLFF. CDR3 in DNA: TGTGCCAGCAGGCCGGGACAGGGGGATAATGAAAAACTGTTTTTT.